This passage covers 22 T cell receptor beta chains from one sample sequenced in a study of cytomegalovirus exposure and HLA in healthy donors. The PCR had 60 Vbeta and 13 Jbeta primers. Repertoires were generated with immunoSEQ multiplex PCR, while TCRdb's copy carries only in-frame clones and drops some. The sample has more than 110,000 clones; roughly 77% are singletons. Material for sequencing was PBMCs. These receptor sequences come from a woman aged 25 to 39 in good health and CMV-seronegative.

This clone was observed once. CDR3 nucleotide sequence: TGTGCCAGCAGCTCCCCCGGACTAGCGGGAGAGCAGTTCTTC. It specifies CASSSPGLAGEQFF. The gene calls are TRBV6-5 and TRBJ2-1; 12 bases are a match to TRBD2. The germline CDR1 and CDR2 sequences are MNHEY and SVGAGI. With V trimmed by 6 bases and J by 10 bases, 7 bases remained unmatched. This CDR3 contains 14 residues.

This chain uses TRBV7-9 with TRBJ1-3; TRBD1 might be the D (5 bases). The germline V gene has CDR1 SEHNR and CDR2 FQNEAQ (reference sequence). Trimming cost V 5 bases and J 3 bases, with 17 bases left between them. This CDR3 is built from 16 residues. The CDR3 protein is CASSPPQGSDGNTIYF. In DNA form, the CDR3 reads TGTGCCAGCAGCCCGCCGCAGGGAAGTGATGGAAACACCATATATTTT.

The table lists this clone with a few counts. The chain combines TRBV28 with TRBJ1-1; TRBD1 matches at 7 bases. The CDR3 runs to 16 residues. Germline-derived CDR1 and CDR2 are MDHEN and SYDVKM. With V trimmed by 3 bases and J by 4 bases, 11 bases remained unmatched. The CDR3 sequence: CASSLPLGAGGTEAFF. CDR3 DNA: TGTGCCAGCAGTTTGCCCCTAGGTGCAGGGGGCACTGAAGCTTTCTTT.

The chain has TRBV6-1 and TRBJ2-7; D may be TRBD1 (5 bases). Germline V CDR1 and CDR2: MNHNS, SASEGT. The CDR3 runs to 16 residues. The ends were cut back, 4 bases at V and 7 bases at J, with 23 bases in the middle. CDR3: CASSAAAQGRVREQYF. The CDR3 nucleotides read TGTGCCAGCAGTGCTGCAGCCCAGGGAAGGGTGAGGGAGCAGTACTTC.

This chain uses TRBV5-1 with TRBJ2-7; TRBD1 aligns across 9 bases. The CDR3 totals 16 residues. Germline-derived CDR1 and CDR2 are SGHRS and YFSETQ. With V trimmed by 3 bases and J by 5 bases, 12 bases remained unmatched. Here the CDR3 DNA reads TGCGCCAGCAGCTATGCTTCCGGGACAGGGTGGGACGAGCAGTACTTC. Translating it yields CASSYASGTGWDEQYF.

The chain uses TRBV7-9 and TRBJ1-1; D not resolved. There are 12 residues in the CDR3. Trimming removed 4 bases from V and 10 bases from J, with 13 bases in between. Looked up from germline, CDR1 is SEHNR and CDR2 is FQNEAQ (reference sequence). The CDR3 DNA sequence: TGTGCCAGCAGCTCCTCACACGAGGGAGCTTTCTTT. It codes for CASSSSHEGAFF.

In this sample, this clone turned up once. This chain uses TRBV5-5 with TRBJ1-5; 8 nucleotides align to TRBD1. There are 17 residues in the CDR3. V shed 4 bases, J shed 0 bases, and the junction held 9 bases outside the gene matches. The germline CDR1 and CDR2 sequences are SGHKS and YYEKEE (reference sequence). The CDR3, as DNA: TGTGCCAGCAGCCCCGACAGGGGACAGTATAGCAATCAGCCCCAGCATTTT. This sequence encodes CASSPDRGQYSNQPQHF. Filled out from reference TRBV5-5 and TRBJ1-5, the complete variable domain reads DAGVTQSPTHLIKTRGQQVTLRCSPISGHKSVSWYQQVLGQGPQFIFQYYEKEERGRGNFPDRFSARQFPNYSSELNVNALLLGDSALYLCASSPDRGQYSNQPQHFGDGTRLSIL.

This chain joins TRBV7-9 and TRBJ2-7, with 8 bases fitting TRBD2. CDR1 is SEHNR, CDR2 FQNEAQ, per germline (reference sequence). This CDR3 spans 17 amino acids. Trimming at V came to 1 base and at J to 2 bases, leaving 10 bases not matched to a gene. For the CDR3, the DNA is TGTGCCAGCAGCTTAGTCGTGGCGGCGGGGGGCCCCTACGAGCAGTACGTC. It translates to CASSLVVAAGGPYEQYV.

The rearrangement joins TRBV28 to TRBJ2-7; TRBD2 aligns across 7 bases. The ends lost 2 bases at V and 6 bases at J; junction bases unmatched: 13. The V gene's germline CDR1 is MDHEN and CDR2 SYDVKM. This CDR3 contains 16 residues. This chain's CDR3 is CASSLEPLGPGGEQYV. The CDR3 DNA sequence: TGTGCCAGCAGTTTAGAACCACTAGGGCCGGGGGGCGAGCAGTACGTC.

This chain uses TRBV30 with TRBJ1-6; tentative D call: TRBD1 (5 bases). The V and J ends lost 5 bases and 7 bases respectively, with 15 bases between them. The germline CDR1 and CDR2 sequences are GTSNPN and SVGIG (reference sequence). CDR3 length equals 14 residues. This CDR3 reads CAWVSDGGNSPLHF. CDR3 nucleotides: TGTGCCTGGGTGTCCGACGGGGGGAATTCACCCCTCCACTTT.

The CDR3 loop reads CASSRPGQGVTGELFF. The CDR3 region has the DNA TGTGCCAGCAGCCGGCCGGGACAGGGGGTGACCGGGGAGCTGTTTTTT. The V and J genes are TRBV5-4 and TRBJ2-2; TRBD1 aligns across 11 bases. The CDR3 contains 16 residues. Per germline, CDR1 SGHNT and CDR2 YYREEE (reference sequence). V lost 4 bases, J lost 5 bases, and 7 bases stayed unmatched. The full variable domain, rest sourced from reference TRBV5-4 and TRBJ2-2, is ETGVTQSPTHLIKTRGQQVTLRCSSQSGHNTVSWYQQALGQGPQFIFQYYREEENGRGNFPPRFSGLQFPNYSSELNVNALELDDSALYLCASSRPGQGVTGELFFGEGSRLTVL.

Only one count was recorded for this clone. This rearrangement joins TRBV25-1 to TRBJ1-6; tentative D call: TRBD1 (5 bases). This CDR3 has 14 residues. CDR1 and CDR2 from the germline V gene are MGHDK and SYGVNS. V was shortened by 6 bases and J by 8 bases, with 14 bases between the two germline ends. CDR3: CASRTGSGDSPLHF. The CDR3 coding sequence is TGTGCCAGCAGAACAGGATCTGGGGATTCACCCCTCCACTTT.

This rearrangement joins TRBV19 to TRBJ1-4; 7 bases agree with TRBD1. Germline loops: CDR1 LNHDA, CDR2 SQIVND (reference sequence). V shed 9 bases, J shed 6 bases, and the junction held 7 bases outside the gene matches. This CDR3 is 13 amino acids long. In nucleotides, the CDR3 is TGTGCCAGCAGGACAGGATGGGATGAAAAACTGTTTTTT. Its protein is CASRTGWDEKLFF.

The J gene is TRBJ2-5, the V gene TRBV29-1; D not resolved. The germline V gene has CDR1 SQVTM and CDR2 ANQGSEA. V lost 8 bases and J 4 bases, leaving 5 bases between the germline ends. There are 9 residues in the CDR3. The CDR3 bases are TGCAGCCCCGGAGAGACCCAGTACTTC. Its protein product is CSPGETQYF.

The chain is built from TRBV11-2 and TRBJ2-1, with D perhaps TRBD2 (7 bases). In germline, CDR1 is SGHAT, CDR2 FQNNGV. The CDR3 spans 16 residues. The V end was cut by 3 bases, the J end by 1 base, with 13 bases between. The CDR3 nucleotides read TGTGCCAGCAGCTTCGAGGGGGGGATATCCTACAATGAGCAGTTCTTC. Amino acid sequence: CASSFEGGISYNEQFF. Filled out from reference TRBV11-2 and TRBJ2-1, the complete variable domain reads EAGVAQSPRYKIIEKRQSVAFWCNPISGHATLYWYQQILGQGPKLLIQFQNNGVVDDSQLPKDRFSAERLKGVDSTLKIQPAKLEDSAVYLCASSFEGGISYNEQFFGPGTRLTVL.

DNA of the CDR3: TGTGCCAGCAGCTTCCTAGCGGGAGGGACGAATGAGCAGTTCTTC. Amino acids: CASSFLAGGTNEQFF. The chain combines TRBV5-6 with TRBJ2-1; 12 bases line up with TRBD2. Germline V CDR1 and CDR2: SGHDT, YYEEEE. V lost 2 bases to trimming and J lost 7 bases; unmatched junction nucleotides: 4. This CDR3 comprises 15 residues. Variable domain in full (rest from reference TRBV5-6 and TRBJ2-1): DAGVTQSPTHLIKTRGQQVTLRCSPKSGHDTVSWYQQALGQGPQFIFQYYEEEERQRGNFPDRFSGHQFPNYSSELNVNALLLGDSALYLCASSFLAGGTNEQFFGPGTRLTVL.

The chain combines TRBV6-6 with TRBJ2-1; 12 bases are a match to TRBD2. The CDR3 consists of 15 residues. Germline-derived CDR1 and CDR2 are MNHNY and SVGAGI (reference sequence). The ends lost 5 bases at V and 5 bases at J; junction bases unmatched: 4. CDR3 in amino acids: CASSTRLAGDNEQFF. CDR3 nucleotides: TGTGCCAGCAGTACCCGACTAGCGGGGGACAATGAGCAGTTCTTC.

This clone was detected only a few times. This chain joins TRBV6-1 and TRBJ1-1; 9 nucleotides align to TRBD1. The CDR3 is made up of 15 amino acids. J gave up 5 bases and V 5 bases, and 9 bases lay outside the gene matches. Germline V CDR1 and CDR2: MNHNS, SASEGT. Here the CDR3 DNA reads TGTGCCAGCAGTCAACCAGACAGGGGGGAGACTGAAGCTTTCTTT. The encoded protein is CASSQPDRGETEAFF.

This sequence joins TRBV28 and TRBJ2-1; no reliable D call. V lost 3 bases, J lost 10 bases, and 7 bases lay in between. Germline V gene lookup returns CDR1 MDHEN and CDR2 SYDVKM. The CDR3 has 11 amino acids. The CDR3 spells CASSFVGEQFF. As DNA, the CDR3 is TGTGCCAGCAGTTTTGTGGGCGAGCAGTTCTTC. Full variable domain (remainder filled in from reference TRBV28 and TRBJ2-1): DVKVTQSSRYLVKRTGEKVFLECVQDMDHENMFWYRQDPGLGLRLIYFSYDVKMKEKGDIPEGYSVSREKKERFSLILESASTNQTSMYLCASSFVGEQFFGPGTRLTVL.

The chain joins TRBV28 to TRBJ2-5, with 10 bases matching TRBD1. The DNA matches TRBJ2-7 better at its end, which makes the J call doubtful. Germline-derived CDR1 and CDR2 are MDHEN and SYDVKM. The CDR3 has 13 residues. The CDR3 region is CASSFGDRGEQYF. CDR3 coding DNA: TGTGCCAGCAGTTTCGGGGACAGGGGCGAGCAGTACTTC.

This clone was seen a few times. The V call is TRBV28, the J call TRBJ1-5; 10 bases are a match to TRBD1. J was trimmed by 6 bases and V by 5 bases; bases with no gene match: 4. The CDR3 loop spans 14 amino acids. Germline V gene data show CDR1 as MDHEN and CDR2 as SYDVKM. The CDR3 DNA follows: TGTGCCAGCAGTGAGACAGGGGGCCGTCAGCCCCAGCATTTT. Translating it yields CASSETGGRQPQHF.

The rearrangement joins TRBV7-9 to TRBJ1-1, with TRBD1 matching over 10 bases. V shed 1 base, J shed 5 bases, and the junction held 4 bases outside the gene matches. CDR3 length: 15 residues. The germline CDR1 and CDR2 sequences are SEHNR and FQNEAQ (reference sequence). CDR3 sequence reads: CASSLGDRGRTEAFF. The CDR3 bases are TGTGCCAGCAGCTTAGGGGACAGGGGCAGGACTGAAGCTTTCTTT.